The source of this T cell receptor beta chain is a study of T cell responses to AZD1222 COVID-19 vaccine (dated by TCRdb to about 2021). With regard to the full study: Because spike-specific TCR depth and breadth did not differ between the two schedules, AZD1222 recipients who got a second dose at roughly 4 weeks were pooled with those who got a second dose at roughly 12 weeks. Trial participants were enrolled by age into subgroups of 18-55, 56-69 and 70-plus years, and around 150, 29 and 61 TCR-sequenced participants, respectively, were included in these subgroups. A total of more than 230 trial participants underwent TCR sequencing, of whom around 210 had received two doses of AZD1222 and about 26 had received two doses of the MenACWY control vaccine.

The paper as a whole reports these results and caveats: Vaccine-associated CD4 TCRs spanned the whole spike protein, with dominant responses in regions 160-218 and 743-854. The 56-69-year group was small, and its depth increase did not reach significance, likely because of low power. After two AZD1222 doses, both the breadth and the depth of spike-specific TCRs were significantly higher than at day 0 and than in MenACWY recipients. Participants were mostly white British, with more females than males. The authors suggested clonal diversity may have been underestimated. Only six or seven AZD1222 recipients were SARS-CoV-2 seropositive at baseline, limiting conclusions about previously exposed vaccinees. Reportedly, close to half of the unique spike-specific TCRs recognized epitopes lying outside the regions that are mutated in the B.1.351 and B.1.1.7 variants. Because no day 14 peak-response samples were available, repertoires were characterized only after the peak T cell response.

The label giving this sample's time point can be read as: baseline before first vaccination. Vaccinee samples were obtained from the UK trials COV001 and COV002, which included a single-blind randomized controlled phase 2/3 trial of AZD1222 (ChAdOx1 nCoV-19) in healthy adults. Trial participant PBMC samples were collected at day 0 and day 28 after the second dose for TCRbeta chain sequencing. In the germline V gene, CDR1 corresponds to MDHEN and CDR2 to SYDVKM. Trimming costs V 5 bases and J 8 bases, and their ends lie 12 bases apart. CDR3 length: 13 amino acids, cysteine to phenylalanine. The sequence is cut down to CDR3 DNA, 39 bases in frame from base 1. Points on this clone: The clone's antigen remains unknown. Per-base quality was not reported, and no clone a single base away is much larger than it.

The CDR3 regions of human TCRbeta chains were subjected to immunosequencing. From the authors' description of their analysis: Repertoire TCRs were matched against a reference library of SARS-CoV-2-specific TCRs generated with the MIRA antigen-specificity platform. Breadth was defined as the fraction of unique TCRs that were SARS-CoV-2-associated, and depth was defined as the fraction of total T cells that were SARS-CoV-2-associated. Using the MIRA data, each spike-specific TCR was mapped to the spike region that the TCR reacts to and placed in a CD4 or CD8 class. Log10-transformed breadth and depth values were compared by one-way ANOVA with Sidak's multiple comparisons tests. TCRdb re-hosts the immuneACCESS table, in-frame sequences only. Its copies lack some clones; in the studies checked, an unresolved V gene accounts for under half of them, and the cause for the rest is not known. V, J and clone size were drawn from that table, and D and trimming were deduced from the DNA. The sample contains around 140,000 clones, around nine tenths of them found a single time. In total, the top ten clones hold 6% to 7.5% of the sample.

The rearranged segments are TRBV28 and TRBJ1-4; a confident D gene designation cannot be given. The receptor was derived from an adult in good health. The input for sequencing was peripheral blood, taken on day 0 of AZD1222 vaccination. The CDR3 region reads CASSTSRREKLFF. In nucleotides, the sequence is TGTGCCAGCAGTACCTCCCGACGGGAAAAACTGTTTTTT.